One and the same sample provided the 5 T cell receptor beta chains below, sequenced in a study of T cell responses to AZD1222 COVID-19 vaccine. Using immunoSEQ multiplex PCR, the repertoire was profiled, and TCRdb retains in-frame clones only, with some absent. The sample lists over 95,000 clones, approximately 88% occurring once. This specimen was peripheral blood, taken 28 days after the second AZD1222 dose. The receptors here all came from an adult who received the AZD1222 COVID-19 vaccine.

This rearrangement joins TRBV5-1 to TRBJ2-5; D is unresolved. V was pared by 1 base and J by 2 bases, with 9 bases between. The CDR3 loop spans 14 amino acids. From germline, CDR1 is SGHRS and CDR2 YFSETQ. CDR3 amino acids: CASSLNLGQETQYF. CDR3 in DNA: TGCGCCAGCAGCTTGAATCTAGGTCAAGAGACCCAGTACTTC.

The CDR3 DNA sequence: TGTGCCAGCAGTTACTCGGGCCAATCCTGGGATTCACCCCTCCACTTT. Its translation: CASSYSGQSWDSPLHF. The rearrangement links TRBV6-5 to TRBJ1-6; D is ambiguous. Germline assignment: CDR1 MNHEY and CDR2 SVGAGI. Trimming took off 0 bases at V and 8 bases at J, with 14 bases between the two ends. This CDR3 is built from 16 residues.

The J gene is TRBJ1-1, the V gene TRBV10-3; D may be TRBD1 (5 bases). Per germline, CDR1 ENHRY and CDR2 SYGVKD. V was clipped by 10 bases and J by 4 bases, with 13 bases between them. CDR3 size: 12 residues. The CDR3 loop is CATALGGTEAFF. CDR3 DNA sequence: TGTGCCACCGCGCTTGGGGGCACTGAAGCTTTCTTT.

In this sample, this clone turned up once. The chain uses TRBV24-1 and TRBJ1-2; no clear D. This CDR3 has 14 amino acids. Trimming took off 1 base at V and 4 bases at J, with 9 bases between the two ends. Looked up from germline, CDR1 is KGHDR and CDR2 is SFDVKD. The CDR3 here is CATSDFPDLYGYTF. The CDR3 region has the DNA TGTGCCACCAGTGATTTCCCGGACCTCTATGGCTACACCTTC.

The chain is built from TRBV12-3 or TRBV12-4 and TRBJ2-1, with 10 bases identical to TRBD2. The CDR3 is 13 residues long. Losses at the gene ends were 5 bases for V and 7 bases for J; bases not matched to a gene: 2. CDR3 bases: TGTGCCAGCAGTACTAGCGGGGAAAATGAGCAGTTCTTC. This translates into CASSTSGENEQFF.